This TCR beta chain is drawn from a study of pediatric ulcerative colitis. Study conclusions and caveats: Rectal repertoires separated controls, mild-moderate and acute severe colitis.

On this clone: Its antigen is not known.

This was a survey-level run. Clones were sequenced by immunoSEQ multiplex PCR, and TCRdb holds only the in-frame ones, with some missing. The profile covers over 20,000 clones, with about three quarters appearing a single time and roughly 15% taken by the ten largest. Rectal tissue came from one to two pinch biopsies taken at colonoscopy. This receptor was obtained from a boy between 10 and 17 years old with severe ulcerative colitis. The sequenced sample consisted of gut tissue.

The CDR3 sequence is CASSLAGDVEAFF. The DNA for the CDR3 is TGTGCCAGCAGCTTAGCGGGGGATGTTGAAGCTTTCTTT. V gene TRBV11-2 combines with J gene TRBJ1-1, with D perhaps matching TRBD1 (5 bases). The V gene lost 1 base and the J gene lost 7 bases, with 10 bases spanning the gap. From germline, CDR1 is SGHAT and CDR2 FQNNGV. The CDR3 covers 13 residues.